These 6 T cell receptor beta chains came from one sample sequenced in a study of shared clonotypes between healthy human individuals. Assay: immunoSEQ multiplex PCR; the TCRdb copy retains only in-frame clones and omits some. The table lists about 980,000 clones, about 80% of them singletons. The sequenced sample consisted of memory CD4+ T cells sorted from blood. As for subset: CD45RA-negative fraction. The receptors were sampled from a man aged 18-30 years in good health.

This clone came up a few times. The chain employs TRBV19 and TRBJ1-5; D gene uncertain. Trimming took off 10 bases at V and 1 base at J, with 20 bases between the two ends. This CDR3 spans 16 amino acids. CDR1 and CDR2 from the germline V gene are LNHDA and SQIVND (reference sequence). CDR3 sequence (DNA): TGTGCCACCAAACCACTTCTCGGCCAGAGCAATCAGCCCCAGCATTTT. This gives the protein CATKPLLGQSNQPQHF.

With regard to this clone: This specimen includes other DNA sequences encoding the same CDR3. CDR3 residues: CASSRTGEVLNTEAFF. DNA of the CDR3: TGTGCCAGCAGCCGGACAGGGGAGGTCTTGAACACTGAAGCTTTCTTT. V is TRBV11-2 and J is TRBJ1-1, with 9 bases aligning to TRBD1. Germline loops: CDR1 SGHAT, CDR2 FQNNGV. CDR3 length: 16 amino acids. The J segment lost 0 bases and the V segment lost 5 bases, leaving 7 bases of the junction unmatched.

This clone was detected only once. V and J are TRBV11-2 and TRBJ2-5; 9 bases align to TRBD2. V dropped 1 base and J dropped 5; count of bases not matched to a gene: 8. The length of the CDR3 is 16 residues. Germline assignment: CDR1 SGHAT and CDR2 FQNNGV. The CDR3 sequence is CASSLGLAGSGETQYF. The CDR3 DNA reads as TGTGCCAGCAGCTTAGGGCTAGCGGGGTCAGGGGAGACCCAGTACTTC.

The V and J genes are TRBV5-4 and TRBJ1-6, with 7 nucleotides matching TRBD1. V trimming: 4 bases; J trimming: 9 bases; junction bases outside the gene matches: 7. Germline CDR1 is SGHNT and CDR2 is YYREEE (reference sequence). The CDR3 loop spans 14 amino acids. The CDR3 nucleotides read TGTGCCAGCAGCCTGCAGGGGGGTATTTCACCCCTCCACTTT. Residues: CASSLQGGISPLHF. The full variable domain, its missing parts supplied by reference TRBV5-4 and TRBJ1-6, is ETGVTQSPTHLIKTRGQQVTLRCSSQSGHNTVSWYQQALGQGPQFIFQYYREEENGRGNFPPRFSGLQFPNYSSELNVNALELDDSALYLCASSLQGGISPLHFGNGTRLTVT.

This clone has just a few counts. The chain recombines TRBV27 with TRBJ1-6, with D unresolved. The length of the CDR3 is 14 residues. The V and J ends lost 3 bases and 9 bases respectively, with 12 bases between them. Germline V CDR1 and CDR2: MNHEY, SMNVEV (reference sequence). For the CDR3, the DNA is TGTGCCAGCAGTTTCGAACTTAAAGGTTCACCCCTCCACTTT. Amino acids: CASSFELKGSPLHF.

DNA for the CDR3: TGTGCCAGCAGAGGGTTCCGCACAGATACGCAGTATTTT. Protein sequence: CASRGFRTDTQYF. The chain combines TRBV2 with TRBJ2-3; D gene uncertain. This CDR3 spans 13 amino acids. Germline V gene data show CDR1 as SNHLY and CDR2 as FYNNEI. V gave up 6 bases and J gave up 1 base, with 8 bases separating them.